A single sample gave rise to the 19 T cell receptor beta chains below, sequenced in a study of blood T cell repertoires in COVID-19. Some clones are missing from TCRdb's copy, which holds only in-frame ones; the method was immunoSEQ multiplex PCR. The repertoire consists of more than 110,000 clones, with roughly four fifths occurring once and the leading ten covering roughly 9%. The sequenced sample was peripheral blood. These receptors were taken from a woman between 50 and 59 years old with active or convalescent COVID-19.

V gene TRBV6-2 or TRBV6-3 combines with J gene TRBJ2-7; possible D gene TRBD2, 6 bases. Germline V CDR1 and CDR2: MNHEY, SVGEGT. V lost 6 bases, J lost 7 bases, and 22 bases lay in between. This CDR3 spans 15 amino acids. For the CDR3, the DNA is TGTGCCAGCAGCCCTACCTTGGAGGGCCGGCGGGAGCAGTACTTC. Its translation is CASSPTLEGRREQYF.

There are a few counts of this clone. Here the CDR3 reads CASNALREGSPLHF. CDR3 in DNA: TGTGCCAGTAACGCCCTAAGGGAGGGTTCACCCCTCCACTTT. The rearrangement joins TRBV19 to TRBJ1-6; D is unclear. The length of the CDR3 is 14 residues. V was shortened by 7 bases and J by 9 bases, with 16 bases between the two germline ends. Germline values: CDR1 LNHDA, CDR2 SQIVND (reference sequence).

This clone was counted many times. The V gene is TRBV7-8, the J gene TRBJ2-5, with TRBD1 identical over 10 bases. Germline CDR1 reads SGHVS; CDR2 reads FQNEAQ. This CDR3 spans 14 amino acids. J gave up 5 bases and V 4 bases, and 4 bases lay outside the gene matches. CDR3 nucleotides: TGTGCCAGCAGCTGGGACAGGGGCCGGGAGACCCAGTACTTC. The encoded protein is CASSWDRGRETQYF.

This chain joins TRBV18 and TRBJ1-5; 10 bases map to TRBD1. V lost 3 bases, J lost 3 bases, and 5 bases stayed unmatched. Per germline, CDR1 KGHSH and CDR2 LQKENI. The CDR3 spans 16 residues. DNA for the CDR3: TGTGCCAGCTCACCGGGACAGGGGTCGTCCAATCAGCCCCAGCATTTT. It codes for CASSPGQGSSNQPQHF.

This sequence joins TRBV28 and TRBJ2-1; 10 bases agree with TRBD2. The germline gives CDR1 MDHEN, CDR2 SYDVKM. CDR3 size: 15 residues. The V and J ends lost 2 bases and 5 bases, in that order; junction bases with no gene match: 3. CDR3 residues: CASSLGLAGDNEQFF. The CDR3 DNA is TGTGCCAGCAGTTTAGGCCTAGCGGGAGACAATGAGCAGTTCTTC.

The chain combines TRBV9 with TRBJ1-6; no definite D call. The germline V and J ends were trimmed by 2 bases and 4 bases, with 7 bases remaining between them. This CDR3 has 14 amino acids. CDR1 is SGDLS, CDR2 YYNGEE, per germline. DNA for the CDR3: TGTGCCAGCAGCGTTTCCGGGTATAATTCACCCCTCCACTTT. Its protein product is CASSVSGYNSPLHF. Full variable domain (outside the CDR3, taken from reference TRBV9 and TRBJ1-6): DSGVTQTPKHLITATGQRVTLRCSPRSGDLSVYWYQQSLDQGLQFLIQYYNGEERAKGNILERFSAQQFPDLHSELNLSSLELGDSALYFCASSVSGYNSPLHFGNGTRLTVT.

This clone was seen a single time. The V and J genes are TRBV30 and TRBJ2-1, with D hard to call. The CDR3 is 12 residues long. The V end was cut by 8 bases, the J end by 5 bases, with 13 bases between. CDR1 GTSNPN and CDR2 SVGIG come from the germline V gene (reference sequence). The CDR3 bases are TGTGCCACGAGTCCTGGGCACAATGAGCAGTTCTTC. This sequence encodes CATSPGHNEQFF.

With regard to this clone: A much larger clone is a single base away; this may be a read error. This rearrangement joins TRBV18 to TRBJ1-1; TRBD1 matches 9 bases. The ends lost 3 bases at V and 1 base at J; junction bases unmatched: 3. The CDR3 totals 15 residues. Germline V gene lookup returns CDR1 KGHSH and CDR2 LQKENI. The CDR3 coding sequence is TGTGCCAGCTCACCCCTGGACAGGGGGAACACTGAAGCTTTCTTT. Amino acids: CASSPLDRGNTEAFF.

The chain has TRBV29-1 and TRBJ2-3; 12 bases map to TRBD2. V trimming: 5 bases; J trimming: 2 bases; junction bases outside the gene matches: 2. The germline CDR1 and CDR2 sequences are SQVTM and ANQGSEA. This CDR3 spans 14 amino acids. The CDR3 here is CSVRTSGITDTQYF. The CDR3 nucleotides read TGCAGCGTTAGGACTAGCGGGATCACAGATACGCAGTATTTT.

This chain uses TRBV20-1 with TRBJ2-5, with 8 bases fitting TRBD1. The CDR3 runs to 15 residues. Unmatched junction bases numbered 7, after V lost 3 bases and J lost 1 base. CDR1 and CDR2 from the germline V gene are DFQATT and SNEGSKA (reference sequence). The CDR3 DNA follows: TGCAGTGCTAGTCATCCAGGACAGGGCCAAGAGACCCAGTACTTC. Its protein is CSASHPGQGQETQYF.

This clone was recorded a few times. The J gene is TRBJ2-2, the V gene TRBV7-3, with D possibly being TRBD1 (6 bases). V shed 5 bases and J shed 6 bases, with 10 bases lying between them. Germline assignment: CDR1 SGHTA and CDR2 FQGTGA. The CDR3 extends over 13 amino acids. In DNA form, the CDR3 reads TGTGCCAGCAGCGTTCAGGGGTCCGGGGAGCTGTTTTTT. Its translation: CASSVQGSGELFF.

Only one count was recorded for this clone. With a much larger clone just one base away, this may be a read error. V and J are TRBV7-2 and TRBJ1-3; TRBD1 matches at 7 bases. From germline, CDR1 is SGHTA and CDR2 FQGNSA. Germline trimming cut 6 bases from V and 0 bases from J; bases unmatched to any gene: 2. The CDR3 is 14 amino acids. The CDR3 region is CASRTGPSGNTIYF. The CDR3 nucleotides are TGTGCCAGCAGGACAGGGCCCTCTGGAAACACCATATATTTT. Together with reference TRBV7-2 and TRBJ1-3, the CDR3 gives the full variable domain: GAGVSQSPSNKVTEKGKDVELRCDPISGHTALYWYRQSLGQGLEFLIYFQGNSAPDKSGLPSDRFSAERTGGSVSTLTIQRTQQEDSAVYLCASRTGPSGNTIYFGEGSWLTVV.

The chain uses TRBV4-2 and TRBJ2-3, with 10 bases that match TRBD2. With 4 bases clipped from V and 4 bases from J, the junction kept 2 bases outside the gene matches. The CDR3 extends over 14 amino acids. Germline loops: CDR1 LGHNA, CDR2 YNFKEQ. Here the CDR3 reads CASSRSGGADTQYF. CDR3 bases: TGTGCCAGCAGCCGGAGCGGGGGGGCAGATACGCAGTATTTT.

In DNA form, the CDR3 reads TGTGCCAGCAGCCAAGATTACGGGGGGGGAGAGTATTTT. It translates to CASSQDYGGGEYF. The chain couples TRBV4-2 to TRBJ2-3; 8 bases match TRBD2. V was clipped by 0 bases and J by 13 bases; unmatched bases: 6. Germline assignment: CDR1 LGHNA and CDR2 YNFKEQ. The length of the CDR3 is 13 residues.

The chain couples TRBV11-2 to TRBJ2-7, with TRBD1 identical over 7 bases. Germline trimming cut 0 bases from V and 1 base from J; bases unmatched to any gene: 3. This CDR3 has 15 amino acids. Germline V gene data show CDR1 as SGHAT and CDR2 as FQNNGV. In DNA, the CDR3 is TGTGCCAGCAGCTTAGAAGGACAGGCATCCTACGAGCAGTACTTC. It is translated as CASSLEGQASYEQYF.

This clone appeared a few times. The CDR3 loop reads CATSRTGWGGEKLFF. In DNA, the CDR3 is TGTGCCACCAGCAGAACCGGGTGGGGAGGTGAAAAACTGTTTTTT. The chain is built from TRBV15 and TRBJ1-4; unclear D gene. Between the trimmed V and J ends, which lost 2 bases and 7 bases, there was a span of 14 bases. This CDR3 is 15 amino acids long. Germline CDR1 and CDR2: LNHNV and YYDKDF (reference sequence).

The genes are TRBV7-3 and TRBJ2-3; no firm D call. The CDR3 is 13 residues long. CDR1 is SGHTA, CDR2 FQGTGA, per germline. The germline V and J ends were trimmed by 5 bases and 10 bases, with 16 bases remaining between them. In nucleotides, the CDR3 is TGTGCCAGCAGCCTAAACTACCGAGAGGCGCAGTATTTT. It specifies CASSLNYREAQYF. Drawing the rest from reference TRBV7-3 and TRBJ2-3, the complete variable domain is GAGVSQTPSNKVTEKGKYVELRCDPISGHTALYWYRQSLGQGPEFLIYFQGTGAADDSGLPNDRFFAVRPEGSVSTLKIQRTERGDSAVYLCASSLNYREAQYFGPGTRLTVL.

The rearrangement joins TRBV5-1 to TRBJ2-2, with TRBD2 matching over 8 bases. This CDR3 spans 16 amino acids. J gave up 5 bases and V 3 bases, and 9 bases lay outside the gene matches. The germline V gene encodes CDR1 SGHRS and CDR2 YFSETQ. DNA for the CDR3: TGCGCCAGCAGCTCTTTTAGCGGGGCCGATACCGGGGAGCTGTTTTTT. Translated: CASSSFSGADTGELFF.

The chain joins TRBV6-6 to TRBJ1-2, with D perhaps matching TRBD1 (5 bases). V was pared by 7 bases and J by 8 bases, with 17 bases between. The CDR3 contains 13 residues. Germline lookup yields CDR1 MNHNY and CDR2 SVGAGI (reference sequence). The CDR3 sequence is CASNLGARRGYTF. The CDR3 DNA is TGTGCCAGCAATCTTGGGGCGCGGAGAGGCTACACCTTC.